The 12 T cell receptor beta chains below were found in one sample sequenced in a study of lymphopenia after photon versus proton radiotherapy. Clones were read by immunoSEQ multiplex PCR, and TCRdb kept only the in-frame ones, dropping some. The sample carries thousands of clones, 88% recorded once. The sequences come from peripheral blood, collected from a patient treated with photon-based radiotherapy. The receptors stem from a man between 25 and 39 years old with gastric cancer.

This clone has only one observation. The chain has TRBV7-9 and TRBJ2-1; 8 positions match TRBD2. Germline V gene lookup returns CDR1 SEHNR and CDR2 FQNEAQ (reference sequence). The CDR3 loop spans 19 amino acids. V lost 1 base to trimming and J lost 1 base; unmatched junction nucleotides: 12. The CDR3 sequence: CASSLGRGTTSASYNEQFF. The CDR3 region has the DNA TGTGCCAGCAGCTTAGGGAGGGGGACGACTAGCGCTTCCTACAATGAGCAGTTCTTC.

The V call is TRBV6-1, the J call TRBJ2-3; D not resolved. Germline V gives CDR1 MNHNS, CDR2 SASEGT. The CDR3 length is 15 residues. V was trimmed by 1 base and J by 2 bases, leaving 10 bases between them. The CDR3 region has the DNA TGTGCCAGCAGTGAAGGGGCTTTCCACACAGATACGCAGTATTTT. Translation gives CASSEGAFHTDTQYF.

This clone has just a few counts. J is TRBJ2-7 and V is TRBV6-1; TRBD1 is a possible D gene (6 bases). The ends were cut back, 2 bases at V and 5 bases at J, with 13 bases in the middle. The CDR3 covers 14 residues. Germline values: CDR1 MNHNS, CDR2 SASEGT. The CDR3 coding sequence is TGTGCCAGCAGTGAATCTCCAGGGGAAGACGAGCAGTACTTC. Protein: CASSESPGEDEQYF.

The chain recombines TRBV19 with TRBJ2-3, with 7 bases aligning to TRBD1. The CDR3 contains 16 residues. Unmatched junction bases numbered 9, after V lost 5 bases and J lost 1 base. Per the germline V gene, CDR1 is LNHDA and CDR2 is SQIVND (reference sequence). The DNA of the CDR3 is TGTGCCAGTAGTCAAGCCCCCGGGACAGGCACAGATACGCAGTATTTT. Translation: CASSQAPGTGTDTQYF.

The chain has TRBV5-4 and TRBJ2-2; D uncertain. Germline V lookup: CDR1 SGHNT, CDR2 YYREEE (reference sequence). The V end was cut by 5 bases, the J end by 6 bases, with 11 bases between. This CDR3 has 13 residues. DNA for the CDR3: TGTGCCAGCAGTAATAAGGGTCCCGGGGAGCTGTTTTTT. It is translated as CASSNKGPGELFF. Based on the CDR3 plus reference TRBV5-4 and TRBJ2-2, the full variable domain is ETGVTQSPTHLIKTRGQQVTLRCSSQSGHNTVSWYQQALGQGPQFIFQYYREEENGRGNFPPRFSGLQFPNYSSELNVNALELDDSALYLCASSNKGPGELFFGEGSRLTVL.

This clone came up once. The J gene is TRBJ2-2, the V gene TRBV6-6; TRBD2 agrees at 13 bases. CDR1 is MNHNY, CDR2 SVGAGI, per germline (reference sequence). The CDR3 loop spans 16 amino acids. The J segment lost 5 bases and the V segment lost 5 bases, leaving 5 bases of the junction unmatched. CDR3 coding DNA: TGTGCCAGCAGTCGGACTAGCGGGAGCGGGACCGGGGAGCTGTTTTTT. Amino acids: CASSRTSGSGTGELFF.

The CDR3 DNA reads as TGTGCCAGCTCCGGGGTAGCGGGCAAAGCAGTTAACAATGAGCAGTTCTTC. It specifies CASSGVAGKAVNNEQFF. This chain connects TRBV11-2 to TRBJ2-1; 7 positions agree with TRBD2. The CDR3 consists of 17 residues. Trimming took 8 bases from V and 5 from J; bases not matched to a gene: 18. The germline gives CDR1 SGHAT, CDR2 FQNNGV.

The gene calls are TRBV28 and TRBJ1-5; unclear D gene. The CDR3 covers 15 residues. CDR1 and CDR2 from the germline V gene are MDHEN and SYDVKM. The V and J ends lost 5 bases and 4 bases respectively, with 15 bases between them. CDR3 region: CASSPGSPTNQPQHF. The CDR3 region has the DNA TGTGCCAGCAGTCCCGGGAGTCCGACAAATCAGCCCCAGCATTTT.

The genes are TRBV4-2 and TRBJ1-2, with TRBD1 as a possible D gene (5 bases). Trimming left V 4 bases short and J 2 bases short, with 14 bases between. Germline lookup yields CDR1 LGHNA and CDR2 YNFKEQ. The CDR3 length is 15 residues. The CDR3 sequence is CASSLGQGGNYGYTF. The CDR3 DNA follows: TGTGCCAGCAGCCTTGGACAAGGAGGGAACTATGGCTACACCTTC.

J is TRBJ1-2 and V is TRBV11-2, with 9 bases fitting TRBD1. V lost 5 bases and J lost 3; bases outside the gene matches: 7. Looked up from germline, CDR1 is SGHAT and CDR2 is FQNNGV. The CDR3 extends over 15 amino acids. CDR3 amino acids: CASSPRDREDYGYTF. The CDR3 bases are TGTGCCAGCAGCCCCCGGGACAGGGAGGACTATGGCTACACCTTC.

This clone was recorded a few times. The chain couples TRBV29-1 to TRBJ1-4, with 10 bases matching TRBD1. J lost 8 bases, V lost 6 bases, and 6 bases had no gene match. This CDR3 spans 13 amino acids. CDR1 is SQVTM and CDR2 is ANQGSEA in the germline V gene. The CDR3 loop reads CSVPGQGNEKLFF. The CDR3 nucleotides read TGCAGCGTACCGGGACAGGGGAACGAAAAACTGTTTTTT.

The V and J genes are TRBV6-9 and TRBJ1-4; D gene ambiguous. The ends were cut back, 11 bases at V and 7 bases at J, with 20 bases in the middle. CDR3 length: 14 amino acids. CDR1 is MNHGY, CDR2 SVAAGI, per germline. CDR3 loop: CASGRPEGSEKLFF. The DNA for the CDR3 is TGTGCCTCCGGCCGCCCGGAAGGGTCTGAAAAACTGTTTTTT.